This T cell receptor beta chain was documented in a study of shared T cell receptors in the human thymus. Using immunoSEQ multiplex PCR, the repertoire was profiled, and TCRdb retains in-frame clones only, with some absent. The sample lists 550,000 to 800,000 clones; 70% to 90% were seen once. The sample also formed part of further work on human thymus T cells. That work states: Thymic repertoires overlap heavily among unrelated individuals, related research has reported.

The clonotype originates from a girl in the first two years of life with a congenital heart defect. The sequenced material came from thymocytes.

CDR3 amino acids: CASSPSGTGNYGYTF. The CDR3 DNA reads as TGTGCCAGCAGTCCTTCCGGGACAGGTAACTATGGCTACACCTTC. V and J are TRBV27 and TRBJ1-2, with TRBD1 matching over 8 bases. V lost 5 bases to trimming and J lost 1 base; unmatched junction nucleotides: 6. This CDR3 has 15 residues. Germline CDR1 and CDR2: MNHEY and SMNVEV (reference sequence).